These 28 T cell receptor beta chains were all obtained from the same sample, sequenced in a study of beta chain features in type 1 diabetes. As every portion of the isolated RNA was reverse transcribed, the sequencing read expressed TCRB transcripts. Assay: immunoSEQ multiplex PCR; the TCRdb copy retains only in-frame clones and omits some. The sample shows 640,000 or so clones, around an eighth of them seen only once. These receptors' targets are unknown. Study-wide results and caveats: When Type 1 diabetes patients were examined, their TCRB CDR3s proved moderately but significantly shorter in all four CD4+ subsets.

Sequenced sample: naive CD4+ T cells from blood. The receptors stem from a young man with type 1 diabetes.

This chain joins TRBV6-5 and TRBJ1-2; no reliable D call. Germline V gene data show CDR1 as MNHEY and CDR2 as SVGAGI. The CDR3 covers 15 residues. Trimming stripped 0 bases from V and 1 base from J, with 9 bases between. The CDR3 DNA sequence: TGTGCCAGCAGTTACTCGAACGGGTATAACTATGGCTACACCTTC. Translating gives CASSYSNGYNYGYTF.

This clone was counted a few times. CDR3 nucleotides: TGCAGCGTTGAGACCCAACGGGGCACAGATACGCAGTATTTT. Its translation is CSVETQRGTDTQYF. J is TRBJ2-3 and V is TRBV29-1; D gene unclear. Germline V CDR1 and CDR2: SQVTM, ANQGSEA. The V gene lost 3 bases and the J gene lost 1 base, with 11 bases spanning the gap. This CDR3 region has 14 residues.

This clone has more than one count but fewer than ten. The CDR3 loop is CASSYVPGRGYTF. DNA of the CDR3: TGTGCCAGCAGTTACGTACCGGGACGTGGCTACACCTTC. The chain uses TRBV6-5 and TRBJ1-2; TRBD1 might be the D (5 bases). This CDR3 spans 13 amino acids. CDR1 is MNHEY, CDR2 SVGAGI, per germline. Trimming shortened V by 2 bases and J by 7 bases, and 11 bases separated the two germline ends.

V and J are TRBV4-1 and TRBJ1-6; TRBD1 might be the D (5 bases). The germline V and J ends were trimmed by 1 base and 9 bases, with 13 bases remaining between them. The V gene's germline CDR1 is MGHRA and CDR2 YSYEKL. The CDR3 consists of 15 residues. The chain's CDR3 is CASSQGRGGSSPLHF. The CDR3 DNA reads TGCGCCAGCAGCCAAGGAAGGGGAGGGAGTTCACCCCTCCACTTT.

This clone was counted between two and nine times. The chain uses TRBV28 and TRBJ2-5; a weak D match, TRBD2 (5 bases). V gave up 4 bases and J gave up 5 bases, with 17 bases separating them. The CDR3 is 15 residues long. Germline lookup yields CDR1 MDHEN and CDR2 SYDVKM. CDR3 loop: CASSSPPDGEETQYF. The CDR3, as DNA: TGTGCCAGCAGTTCCCCCCCCGACGGGGAGGAGACCCAGTACTTC.

The V gene is TRBV18, the J gene TRBJ1-3; D unclear. This CDR3 contains 17 residues. Germline assignment: CDR1 KGHSH and CDR2 LQKENI. Deletions cut 0 bases from V and 0 bases from J, with 12 bases between. The CDR3 DNA sequence: TGTGCCAGCTCACCACCGTCCAGACCCCGCTCTGGAAACACCATATATTTT. The encoded protein is CASSPPSRPRSGNTIYF. Full variable domain (missing parts from reference TRBV18 and TRBJ1-3): NAGVMQNPRHLVRRRGQEARLRCSPMKGHSHVYWYRQLPEEGLKFMVYLQKENIIDESGMPKERFSAEFPKEGPSILRIQQVVRGDSAAYFCASSPPSRPRSGNTIYFGEGSWLTVV.

This clone was detected a few times. This chain connects TRBV28 to TRBJ2-7; TRBD2 agrees at 11 bases. V lost 3 bases and J lost 1; bases outside the gene matches: 5. The V gene's germline CDR1 is MDHEN and CDR2 SYDVKM. The CDR3 loop spans 16 amino acids. CDR3 sequence: CASSFGLAGGSYEQYF. In nucleotides, the CDR3 is TGTGCCAGCAGTTTCGGGCTAGCGGGGGGATCCTACGAGCAGTACTTC.

This clone has a count of ten or more. The chain employs TRBV21-1 and TRBJ2-1. TRBV21-1 is assigned pseudogene status. The CDR3 consists of 11 residues. Here the CDR3 DNA reads TGTGCCAGCCTCTGGGTGGCTGAGCAGTTCTTC. The encoded protein is CASLWVAEQFF.

This clone was detected a few times. The chain uses TRBV7-9 and TRBJ1-1; possibly TRBD1 for D (5 bases). Trimming shortened V by 7 bases and J by 3 bases, and 15 bases separated the two germline ends. From germline, CDR1 is SEHNR and CDR2 FQNEAQ (reference sequence). The CDR3 sequence is 14 residues long. The DNA of the CDR3 is TGTGCCAGCAACCGCAGGGAGGGCGACACTGAAGCTTTCTTT. Encoded protein: CASNRREGDTEAFF.

The V gene is TRBV7-9, the J gene TRBJ1-1, with TRBD1 matching 7 bases. CDR1 and CDR2 (germline): SEHNR, FQNEAQ (reference sequence). J was trimmed by 12 bases and V by 2 bases; bases with no gene match: 6. This CDR3 contains 12 residues. CDR3 coding DNA: TGTGCCAGCAGCTTAAGACAGGGATTGACTTTCTTT. This codes for CASSLRQGLTFF.

This clone has only a few counts. The chain links TRBV10-3 to TRBJ2-2; D unclear. V lost 10 bases and J 0 bases, leaving 12 bases between the germline ends. The CDR3 has 14 residues. Germline V lookup: CDR1 ENHRY, CDR2 SYGVKD. The CDR3 bases are TGTGCCACCGAAGGGTCCTCGAACACCGGGGAGCTGTTTTTT. It is translated as CATEGSSNTGELFF.

This clone was seen a handful of times. The chain is built from TRBV4-1 and TRBJ1-6; TRBD1 is a possible D gene (5 bases). CDR1 MGHRA and CDR2 YSYEKL come from the germline V gene. V lost 2 bases and J lost 7, with 15 bases in between. This CDR3 spans 16 amino acids. In DNA, the CDR3 is TGCGCCAGCAGCCAACCACACCGGGACGGAAATTCACCCCTCCACTTT. Translated, it gives CASSQPHRDGNSPLHF.

The CDR3 nucleotides read TGTGCCAGCGGGAAAGAGACCCAGTACTTC. Its translation: CASGKETQYF. The chain recombines TRBV7-2 with TRBJ2-5; D gene uncertain. The CDR3 extends over 10 amino acids. Germline V gene data show CDR1 as SGHTA and CDR2 as FQGNSA. With 8 bases removed from V and 3 bases from J, the gap between germline ends came to 4 bases.

The rearrangement links TRBV10-3 to TRBJ2-5; D possibly corresponds to TRBD2 (6 bases). The ends were cut back, 4 bases at V and 1 base at J, with 10 bases in the middle. Germline CDR1 reads ENHRY; CDR2 reads SYGVKD. The CDR3 sequence is 14 residues long. CDR3 DNA: TGTGCCATCAGTGGAAGGACTATCCAAGAGACCCAGTACTTC. Residues: CAISGRTIQETQYF.

The gene calls are TRBV7-9 and TRBJ1-2; 10 positions agree with TRBD1. The CDR3 totals 18 residues. Germline CDR1 is SEHNR and CDR2 is FQNEAQ (reference sequence). J gave up 0 bases and V 4 bases, and 11 bases lay outside the gene matches. The CDR3 coding sequence is TGTGCCAGCAGCTCGAGCCCGGGACAGGGGCCTGCTAACTATGGCTACACCTTC. It specifies CASSSSPGQGPANYGYTF.

This chain joins TRBV29-1 and TRBJ2-2; perhaps TRBD2 as D (7 bases). This CDR3 is 13 amino acids long. V lost 7 bases, J lost 5 bases, and 14 bases lay in between. Per germline, CDR1 SQVTM and CDR2 ANQGSEA. The CDR3, as DNA: TGCAGCGCTCCGGGGGGCGGGACCGGGGAGCTGTTTTTT. Protein: CSAPGGGTGELFF.

The J gene is TRBJ1-1, the V gene TRBV19; 8 bases agree with TRBD1. The V gene end was trimmed by 3 bases and the J gene end by 7 bases; junction bases not matched to a gene: 7. There are 14 residues in the CDR3. Germline-derived CDR1 and CDR2 are LNHDA and SQIVND (reference sequence). The CDR3: CASSIPGQVFEAFF. CDR3 nucleotides: TGTGCCAGTAGTATCCCGGGACAGGTTTTTGAAGCTTTCTTT.

The chain uses TRBV5-1 and TRBJ1-4; 8 bases match TRBD1. The V gene's germline CDR1 is SGHRS and CDR2 YFSETQ. The CDR3 contains 14 residues. V was pared by 2 bases and J by 6 bases, with 3 bases of the junction left unmatched. CDR3 protein: CASSFQTGDEKLFF. The CDR3 DNA reads TGCGCCAGCAGCTTTCAGACAGGGGATGAAAAACTGTTTTTT.

This clone occurred a few times. V gene TRBV30 combines with J gene TRBJ1-2; D is undetermined. The V gene's germline CDR1 is GTSNPN and CDR2 SVGIG (reference sequence). The CDR3 has 11 amino acids. Trimming left V 2 bases short and J 7 bases short, with 8 bases between. The CDR3 reads CAWSLDGGYTF. The CDR3 coding sequence is TGTGCCTGGAGTTTGGACGGTGGCTACACCTTC.

The genes are TRBV25-1 and TRBJ2-5, with a tentative D call TRBD2 (7 bases). The germline V gene encodes CDR1 MGHDK and CDR2 SYGVNS. CDR3 length: 15 amino acids. The germline V and J ends were trimmed by 1 base and 5 bases, with 14 bases remaining between them. The CDR3 nucleotides read TGTGCCAGCAGTGAATTTGGGGGGGGCGAGGAGACCCAGTACTTC. Residues: CASSEFGGGEETQYF. The complete variable domain, with remaining parts taken from reference TRBV25-1 and TRBJ2-5, reads EADIYQTPRYLVIGTGKKITLECSQTMGHDKMYWYQQDPGMELHLIHYSYGVNSTEKGDLSSESTVSRIRTEHFPLTLESARPSHTSQYLCASSEFGGGEETQYFGPGTRLLVL.

Here the CDR3 DNA reads TGTGCCAGCAGCTTGGTGGGACAGGGGGCCGGGGAGCTGTTTTTT. It codes for CASSLVGQGAGELFF. The rearrangement links TRBV5-6 to TRBJ2-2; 11 nucleotides align to TRBD1. The CDR3 length is 15 residues. Germline trimming cut 0 bases from V and 6 bases from J; bases unmatched to any gene: 1. The germline V gene encodes CDR1 SGHDT and CDR2 YYEEEE.

This clone was seen only a few times. The rearrangement uses TRBV2 and TRBJ2-7; no clear D. The V end lost 3 bases, the J end lost 5 bases, and 2 bases lay between the germline ends. The V gene's germline CDR1 is SNHLY and CDR2 FYNNEI. The CDR3 length is 10 residues. CDR3 residues: CASSDHEQYF. The CDR3 DNA reads TGTGCCAGCAGTGACCACGAGCAGTACTTC.

This clone turned up a few times. The DNA of the CDR3 is TGTGCCAGCAGTGAGGGGGAATTAGCCTATGGCTACACCTTC. Translation: CASSEGELAYGYTF. The gene calls are TRBV25-1 and TRBJ1-2, with D possibly being TRBD1 (5 bases). Germline values: CDR1 MGHDK, CDR2 SYGVNS. V lost 3 bases and J lost 4, with 12 bases in between. The CDR3 extends over 14 amino acids.

This clone has only a few counts. This rearrangement joins TRBV6-6 to TRBJ2-3, with 8 bases aligning to TRBD2. CDR3 length: 16 residues. Germline V lookup: CDR1 MNHNY, CDR2 SVGAGI (reference sequence). Germline trimming cut 7 bases from V and 1 base from J; bases unmatched to any gene: 10. CDR3 bases: TGTGCCAGCATCTTCCGCGGGGGGCTGGGCACAGATACGCAGTATTTT. Translating it yields CASIFRGGLGTDTQYF.

This clone was detected a few times. The rearrangement links TRBV6-5 to TRBJ1-1; the D gene is possibly TRBD1 (6 bases). The CDR3 extends over 13 amino acids. V lost 6 bases to trimming and J lost 3 bases, with 11 bases between them. Germline V gene sequence: CDR1 MNHEY, CDR2 SVGAGI. In DNA, the CDR3 is TGTGCCAGCAGCAGACAGGAGGACACTGAAGCTTTCTTT. Its translation is CASSRQEDTEAFF.

This clone was detected a few times. This chain connects TRBV9 to TRBJ1-1, with TRBD1 matching over 8 bases. Germline V gene lookup returns CDR1 SGDLS and CDR2 YYNGEE. The CDR3 consists of 13 residues. With V trimmed by 4 bases and J by 8 bases, 7 bases remained unmatched. The chain's CDR3 is CASSTLGQGEAFF. CDR3 sequence (DNA): TGTGCCAGCAGCACCCTTGGACAGGGAGAAGCTTTCTTT.

A few counts support this clone. The V call is TRBV5-1, the J call TRBJ1-2, with a tentative D call TRBD1 (5 bases). The CDR3 runs 15 residues. Germline V gene data show CDR1 as SGHRS and CDR2 as YFSETQ. Trimming stripped 2 bases from V and 7 bases from J, with 18 bases between. CDR3: CASSFSGTPGSGYTF. CDR3 DNA: TGCGCCAGCAGCTTCTCCGGGACGCCTGGATCTGGCTACACCTTC.

The chain has TRBV10-3 and TRBJ2-1; 9 positions match TRBD2. Germline CDR1 and CDR2: ENHRY and SYGVKD. V was clipped by 7 bases and J by 7 bases; unmatched bases: 11. The CDR3 spans 15 residues. The CDR3 here is CAITGAGGPGNEQFF. CDR3 sequence (DNA): TGTGCCATCACCGGCGCGGGGGGGCCGGGGAATGAGCAGTTCTTC.